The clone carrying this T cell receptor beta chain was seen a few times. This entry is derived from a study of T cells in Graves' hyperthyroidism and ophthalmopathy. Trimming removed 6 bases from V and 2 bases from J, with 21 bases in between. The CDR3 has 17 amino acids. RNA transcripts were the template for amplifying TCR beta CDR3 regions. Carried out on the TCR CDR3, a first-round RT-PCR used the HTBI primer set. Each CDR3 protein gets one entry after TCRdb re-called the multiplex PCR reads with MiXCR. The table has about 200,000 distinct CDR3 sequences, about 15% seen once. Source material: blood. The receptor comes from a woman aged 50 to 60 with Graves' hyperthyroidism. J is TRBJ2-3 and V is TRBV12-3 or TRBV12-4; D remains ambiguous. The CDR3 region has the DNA TGTGCCAGCAGGGGCCCTAACGACCCCATATCCACAGATACGCAGTATTTT. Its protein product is CASRGPNDPISTDTQYF.